This TCR beta chain was sequenced for a study of shared clonotypes between healthy human individuals. Sequencing was performed with immunoSEQ multiplex PCR; in TCRdb, only in-frame clones are kept and a portion is missing. The data contain 1,400,000 or so clones, approximately 98.5% of them singletons. This clone occurred a few times. Its specificity is unknown. Broader study findings: Shared clonotypes: 4.5% to 5% naive CD4, under 4% naive CD8, over 2% memory CD4, roughly 0.4% memory CD8.

CDR1 and CDR2 from the germline V gene are SQVTM and ANQGSEA. Trimming at V came to 6 bases and at J to 8 bases, leaving 12 bases not matched to a gene. The length of the CDR3 is 13 residues. The clonotype comes from a man aged 25 to 40 in good health. The sample taken for sequencing was naive CD4+ T cells sorted from blood. Subset: CD45RA+ positively selected. The chain combines TRBV29-1 with TRBJ1-2; 7 bases fit TRBD1. This chain's CDR3 is CSVNAGGSRGYTF. CDR3 sequence (DNA): TGCAGCGTGAACGCAGGGGGGTCGCGGGGCTACACCTTC.